These T cell receptor beta chains were read from a single sample in a study of cytomegalovirus exposure and HLA in healthy donors. Assay used: immunoSEQ multiplex PCR; TCRdb lists only in-frame clones, some missing. The table includes 200,000 or so clones, 88% detected once. Material: PBMCs. These receptor sequences come from a woman aged 18-35 years in good health and CMV-seronegative. CDR3s include the opening cysteine and the closing phenylalanine or tryptophan.

>TRBJ2-3|TRBV7-2
CASSLGDRFSTDTQYF
>TRBJ1-1|TRBV6-1
CASSARGEDTEAFF
>TRBJ2-3|TRBV7-8
CASSLSGGIADTQYF
>TRBJ1-3|TRBV4-1
CASSQDLRSGNTIYF
>TRBJ2-5|TRBV4-1
CASSQASGPTGETQYF
>TRBJ2-5|TRBV4-1
CASSDGLAGGGETQYF
>TRBJ2-5|TRBV27
CASPQPSGEETQYF
>TRBJ1-3|TRBV11-2
CASSLGTGNTIYF
>TRBJ2-2|TRBV6-1
CASRRAAGGTGELFF
>TRBJ2-2|TRBV29-1
CSVEDDVDHNTGELFF
>TRBJ2-5|TRBV28
CASSVVVQETQYF
>TRBJ2-3|TRBV9
CASSPWTVTTDTQYF
>TRBJ2-2|TRBV6-1
CASSEGGAELNTGELFF
>TRBJ1-1|TRBV14
CASSQLLNTEAFF
>TRBJ2-7|TRBV5-3
CASYSYEQYF
>TRBJ2-7|TRBV6-5
CASSSRQGASEQYF
>TRBJ1-2|TRBV6-5
CASSYSISGGYGYTF
>TRBJ1-2|TRBV7-3
CASSPSGASYGYTF
>TRBJ2-5|TRBV9
CASSSYSSQETQYF
>TRBJ2-1|TRBV11-2
CASSWTSGLINEQFF
>TRBJ2-5|TRBV29-1
CSVEGALAGVETQYF
>TRBJ2-7|TRBV27
CASSPRAAYEQYF
>TRBJ2-5|TRBV11-2
CASSLGDLETQYF
>TRBJ2-5|TRBV6-5
CASRRGETQYF
>TRBJ2-1|TRBV27
CASSVLSGRSYNEQFF
>TRBJ1-1|TRBV28
CASSPSRGSGTEAFF
>TRBJ2-2|TRBV5-1
CASSLVQVPGELFF
>TRBJ2-1|TRBV2
CASDVGGSSYNEQFF
>TRBJ2-2|TRBV28
CASSTTGLTRNTGELFF
>TRBJ2-2|TRBV27
CASTRTGGYTGELFF
>TRBJ1-2|TRBV28
CASTEGGQGADYGYTF
>TRBJ2-7|TRBV7-9
CASSMTDVYEQYF
>TRBJ1-5|TRBV5-5
CASSSYPDQPQHF
>TRBJ2-7|TRBV15
CATSSGDGLGEQYF
>TRBJ1-3|TRBV15
CATSRALTPGNTIYF
>TRBJ2-7|TRBV15
CATSRDRFQTYEQYF
>TRBJ2-1|TRBV27
CASSLSGVYNEQFF
>TRBJ2-2|TRBV2
CASSPDIGELFF
>TRBJ2-1|TRBV10-1
CASSELDCYNEQFF
>TRBJ1-1|TRBV27
CASSPGDSLPDAFF
>TRBJ2-5|TRBV7-2
CASSLDRGQTQYF
>TRBJ1-5|TRBV29-1
CSVLDRFNQPQHF
>TRBJ2-3|TRBV28
CASNEREKRTDTQYF
>TRBJ1-4|TRBV4-1
CASSQGGGANEKLFF
>TRBJ2-1|TRBV5-4
CASSPGQVRHNEQFF
>TRBJ2-7|TRBV29-1
CSVEGGDLTYEQYF
>TRBJ2-2|TRBV7-9
CASSSYRGVLAGELFF
>TRBJ2-1|TRBV2
CASRSGVSYNEQFF
>TRBJ1-3|TRBV4-1
CASSQEEQGLAGNTIYF
>TRBJ2-2|TRBV28
CASTTGTAGELFF
>TRBJ2-1|TRBV27
CASSLYGVRRENEQFF
>TRBJ2-7|TRBV29-1
CSVETGFEQYF
>TRBJ2-2|TRBV4-2
CASSQDPDRAGELFF
>TRBJ2-3|TRBV6-5
CASSYRLAGTDTQYF
>TRBJ2-7|TRBV28
CASTKQGNSHEQYF